The entry below gives a single T cell receptor beta chain sequence along with its context. The clone's antigen remains unknown. Base qualities are missing; no much larger clone stands one base away. The sample's time point label, decoded: baseline before first vaccination. Vaccinee samples came from UK trials COV001 and COV002, including a single-blind randomized controlled phase 2/3 trial of AZD1222 (ChAdOx1 nCoV-19) in healthy adults. For TCRbeta chain sequencing, PBMC samples were collected from trial participants at day 0 and at day 28 after the second dose. The data are from a study of T cell responses to AZD1222 COVID-19 vaccine (dated by TCRdb to the early 2020s). Some background on the complete study: AZD1222 recipients given second doses at about 4 weeks or at about 12 weeks were pooled, since spike-specific TCR depth and breadth were not found to differ between the two schedules. TCR sequencing covered over 230 trial participants: 207 given two doses of AZD1222 and about 26 given two doses of MenACWY control vaccine. Enrollment into the trials was organized by age into subgroups of 18-55, 56-69 and 70-plus years, and those subgroups contained about 150, 27 and 61 TCR-sequenced participants, respectively. The research as a whole found: Reportedly, close to half of the unique spike-specific TCRs recognized epitopes lying outside the regions that are mutated in the B.1.351 and B.1.1.7 variants. In the small 56-69-year group, the increase in depth fell short of significance, most likely because of low power. Vaccine-associated CD4 TCRs spanned the whole spike protein, with dominant responses in regions 160-218 and 743-854. Participants were mostly white British, with more females than males. The authors suggested clonal diversity may have been underestimated. Spike-specific TCR breadth and depth rose significantly after two AZD1222 doses compared with day 0 and with MenACWY recipients. Because no day 14 peak-response samples were available, repertoires were characterized only after the peak T cell response. Only six AZD1222 recipients were SARS-CoV-2 seropositive at baseline, limiting conclusions about previously exposed vaccinees.

The CDR3 regions of human TCRbeta chains were analyzed by immunosequencing. In the paper's pipeline: Repertoire TCRs were checked for matches against a reference library of SARS-CoV-2-specific TCRs that had been generated using the MIRA antigen-specificity platform. Breadth meant the fraction of unique TCRs that were SARS-CoV-2-associated, whereas depth meant the fraction of total T cells that were SARS-CoV-2-associated. Using the MIRA data, each spike-specific TCR was assigned both to the spike region to which the TCR was reactive and to a CD4 or CD8 class. Log10-transformed breadth and depth values were compared by one-way ANOVA with Sidak's multiple comparisons tests. TCRdb retrieved this table from immuneACCESS and kept in-frame rearrangements only. Not all clones are present; in checked studies, unresolved V genes account for under half, and no reason is known for the remainder. D and trimming were read from the DNA, whereas the V and J calls and clone size are those reported in that table. Across this sample there are roughly 130,000 clones, with 80% to 90% seen only once. 1.5% to 2% of the sample goes to the ten largest clones.

The clonotype originates from an adult in good health. The sample consisted of peripheral blood, taken on day 0 of AZD1222 vaccination.

The CDR3 region reads CASSWTSPTDTQYF. The DNA sequence is as follows: TGTGCCAGCAGCTGGACTTCCCCCACAGATACGCAGTATTTT. The rearrangement joined TRBV7-8 to TRBJ2-3; perhaps TRBD2 is the D gene, with 5 bases matching. The junction carries 10 bases between V and J, which are trimmed by 4 bases and 2 bases respectively. The germline V gene gives CDR1 as SGHVS and CDR2 as FQNEAQ. From the cysteine through the phenylalanine, the CDR3 covers 14 amino acids. Just the 42-base CDR3 DNA is kept, in frame starting at base 1.